This passage covers 10 T cell receptor beta chains from one sample sequenced in a study of regulatory T cells in long-lasting Graves disease. Arm-PCR of CDR3 regions and iRepertoire HTBI primers were the basis on which TCR beta libraries were built. MiXCR, applied by TCRdb to the multiplex PCR reads, yields one record per CDR3 protein. The repertoire holds some 300,000 distinct CDR3 sequences, with 20% to 25% as singletons. Time point defined: persistent/refractory GD, antithyroid drugs over 5 years with positive TRAb. With RNA extracted from PBMCs as input, the TCR library was made. Sequenced here: peripheral blood mononuclear cells (PBMCs), sampled when the disease was refractory, from a patient treated with antithyroid drugs. The receptors were sampled from a female donor with Graves disease.

The chain joins TRBV28 to TRBJ1-2; D is ambiguous. CDR3 length equals 14 residues. CDR1 and CDR2 (germline): MDHEN, SYDVKM. With 3 bases removed from V and 4 bases from J, the gap between germline ends came to 12 bases. The CDR3 loop is CASSFVSRGYGYTF. CDR3 DNA sequence: TGTGCCAGCAGTTTTGTCAGCCGCGGCTATGGCTACACCTTC.

This clonotype was seen more than once but under ten times. A read error may explain this, as a much larger clone is one base away. The chain employs TRBV7-2 and TRBJ2-2; TRBD1 aligns across 9 bases. V was clipped by 6 bases and J by 1 base; unmatched bases: 3. Looked up from germline, CDR1 is SGHTA and CDR2 is FQGNSA. The CDR3 loop spans 15 amino acids. The DNA of the CDR3 is TGTGCCAGCAGAAGGGACAGGGAGAACACCGGGGAGCTGTTTTTT. Translating it yields CASRRDRENTGELFF.

This clonotype has at least ten counts. The CDR3: CASSDGRRTASYEQYF. The CDR3 DNA reads TGTGCCAGCAGTGACGGAAGGAGGACGGCTTCCTACGAGCAGTACTTC. The chain uses TRBV6-2 or TRBV6-3 and TRBJ2-7; perhaps TRBD2 as D (5 bases). V was pared by 5 bases and J by 1 base, with 18 bases between. This CDR3 comprises 16 residues. The germline V gene encodes CDR1 MNHEY and CDR2 SVGEGT.

This clonotype was observed at least ten times. The chain uses TRBV7-9 and TRBJ2-5, with 8 bases that match TRBD2. Trimming removed 7 bases from V and 0 bases from J; junction bases left unmatched: 16. The CDR3 spans 18 residues. Germline CDR1 SEHNR, CDR2 FQNEAQ (reference sequence). Written as DNA, the CDR3 is TGTGCCAGCACCACTTTGGGAGGGGCAGCGGGAGACCAAGAGACCCAGTACTTC. This encodes CASTTLGGAAGDQETQYF.

This clonotype was counted a few times. Written as DNA, the CDR3 is TGCGCCAGCAGCCAAGATGGGGGACTGGAAAACATTCAGTACTTC. It encodes CASSQDGGLENIQYF. This chain joins TRBV4-3 and TRBJ2-4; D possibly corresponds to TRBD2 (6 bases). The CDR3 has 15 amino acids. V was pared by 0 bases and J by 5 bases, with 11 bases between. Germline values: CDR1 LGHNA, CDR2 YSLEER.

V is TRBV6-2 or TRBV6-3 and J is TRBJ2-1; 8 bases map to TRBD2. After removal of 0 bases from V and 3 bases from J, the junction contained 7 bases not matched to a gene. Germline V CDR1 and CDR2: MNHEY, SVGEGT. The CDR3 loop spans 17 amino acids. The CDR3 sequence: CASSYSMLLAGYNEQFF. The CDR3 DNA reads as TGTGCCAGCAGTTACTCGATGCTCCTAGCGGGCTACAATGAGCAGTTCTTC.

This clonotype was picked up many times. V is TRBV7-2 and J is TRBJ1-5; TRBD1 aligns across 10 bases. J lost 7 bases, V lost 5 bases, and 5 bases had no gene match. Germline V gene lookup returns CDR1 SGHTA and CDR2 FQGNSA. There are 14 residues in the CDR3. Here the CDR3 reads CASSPRQGAQPQHF. For the CDR3, the DNA is TGTGCCAGCAGCCCGCGACAGGGGGCCCAGCCCCAGCATTTT. Supplemented by reference TRBV7-2 and TRBJ1-5, the full variable domain reads GAGVSQSPSNKVTEKGKDVELRCDPISGHTALYWYRQSLGQGLEFLIYFQGNSAPDKSGLPSDRFSAERTGGSVSTLTIQRTQQEDSAVYLCASSPRQGAQPQHFGDGTRLSIL.

At least ten counts were recorded for this clonotype. The chain joins TRBV28 to TRBJ1-4; D gene unclear. CDR1 is MDHEN, CDR2 SYDVKM, per germline. This CDR3 contains 14 residues. V dropped 6 bases and J dropped 5 bases, with 13 bases sitting between them. CDR3 sequence (DNA): TGTGCCAGCAGCCCCACGGGCCCAAATGAAAAACTGTTTTTT. Translating gives CASSPTGPNEKLFF. Supplemented by reference TRBV28 and TRBJ1-4, the full variable domain reads DVKVTQSSRYLVKRTGEKVFLECVQDMDHENMFWYRQDPGLGLRLIYFSYDVKMKEKGDIPEGYSVSREKKERFSLILESASTNQTSMYLCASSPTGPNEKLFFGSGTQLSVL.

A few counts support this clonotype. The junction and the germline gene differ at one end; a read error may be behind it. This chain joins TRBV10-1 and TRBJ2-3, with TRBD2 as a possible D gene (6 bases). The CDR3 contains 15 residues. Germline assignment: CDR1 WNHNN and CDR2 SYGVQD (reference sequence). The chain's CDR3 is CASRSASENTDTQYF. The CDR3 nucleotides are TGTGCCAGCCGATCGGCTAGCGAGAACACAGATACGCAGTATTTT.

The rearrangement joins TRBV6-1 to TRBJ2-1; TRBD2 agrees at 8 bases. The length of the CDR3 is 15 residues. Losses at the gene ends were 8 bases for V and 2 bases for J; bases not matched to a gene: 8. Per germline, CDR1 MNHNS and CDR2 SASEGT. The CDR3 reads CASFRAGETYNEQFF. In DNA, the CDR3 is TGTGCCAGCTTTCGAGCGGGAGAGACCTACAATGAGCAGTTCTTC.